These 9 T cell receptor beta chains came from one sample sequenced in a study of T cell changes during pregnancy in multiple sclerosis. Here immunoSEQ multiplex PCR was the method, and the copy in TCRdb shows in-frame clones only, minus some. The sample lists approximately 35,000 clones, around 90% occurring once. This sample comprised CD4+ T cells from peripheral blood mononuclear cells, obtained in the third trimester of pregnancy. Every receptor here comes from a female donor in good health, enrolled as a control in a pregnancy study.

V and J are TRBV6-5 and TRBJ2-2; 8 bases map to TRBD2. The germline V gene has CDR1 MNHEY and CDR2 SVGAGI. V lost 3 bases to trimming and J lost 1 base; unmatched junction nucleotides: 4. The CDR3 runs 16 residues. CDR3 loop: CASSYLAGLNTGELFF. The CDR3 region has the DNA TGTGCCAGCAGTTATTTAGCGGGGCTGAACACCGGGGAGCTGTTTTTT.

The CDR3 loop reads CASSTRGLNTEAFF. Written as DNA, the CDR3 is TGCGCCAGCTCGACTAGGGGTTTGAACACTGAAGCTTTCTTT. The chain links TRBV5-1 to TRBJ1-1, with D perhaps matching TRBD1 (5 bases). Between the trimmed V and J ends, which lost 7 bases and 0 bases, there was a span of 13 bases. The CDR3 has 14 residues. Germline CDR1 and CDR2: SGHRS and YFSETQ.

The V and J genes are TRBV28 and TRBJ1-2; D not resolved. V was trimmed by 5 bases and J by 2 bases, leaving 12 bases between them. CDR1 MDHEN and CDR2 SYDVKM come from the germline V gene. The CDR3 has 14 residues. The CDR3, as DNA: TGTGCCAGCAGTCCCCCGACGGGGAACTATGGCTACACCTTC. Protein product: CASSPPTGNYGYTF.

This clone has just a few counts. The rearrangement joins TRBV4-1 to TRBJ2-1; D is possibly TRBD1 (6 bases). The CDR3 has 15 amino acids. With 3 bases removed from V and 9 bases from J, the gap between germline ends came to 18 bases. The germline gives CDR1 MGHRA, CDR2 YSYEKL. Written as DNA, the CDR3 is TGCGCCAGCAGCCAGGGACACGGTGAAGGGGGTGAGCAGTTCTTC. Encoded protein: CASSQGHGEGGEQFF.

There are a few counts of this clone. The chain carries TRBV18 and TRBJ2-1, with 8 bases aligning to TRBD1. This CDR3 spans 15 amino acids. The V and J ends lost 0 bases and 7 bases, in that order; junction bases with no gene match: 5. CDR1 and CDR2 (germline): KGHSH, LQKENI. For the CDR3, the DNA is TGTGCCAGCTCACCACCCCCGGGACAGGATAATGAGCAGTTCTTC. Amino acids: CASSPPPGQDNEQFF.

The chain couples TRBV10-1 to TRBJ1-5; a weak D match, TRBD1 (5 bases). Trimming shortened V by 6 bases and J by 2 bases, and 8 bases separated the two germline ends. Germline V gene data show CDR1 as WNHNN and CDR2 as SYGVQD (reference sequence). CDR3 size: 13 residues. The CDR3 loop reads CASSTQGNQPQHF. In DNA, the CDR3 is TGCGCCAGCAGCACACAGGGCAATCAGCCCCAGCATTTT.

The chain links TRBV29-1 to TRBJ2-7; D is possibly TRBD2 (7 bases). V lost 4 bases and J 5 bases, leaving 18 bases between the germline ends. Per the germline V gene, CDR1 is SQVTM and CDR2 is ANQGSEA. The CDR3 sequence is 14 residues long. This CDR3 reads CSVGGGGGADEQYF. In DNA form, the CDR3 reads TGCAGCGTTGGGGGCGGTGGGGGGGCCGACGAGCAGTACTTC.

CDR3 amino acids: CASSLVANQPQHF. The DNA for the CDR3 is TGTGCCAGCAGCTTAGTCGCGAATCAGCCCCAGCATTTT. This chain connects TRBV7-2 to TRBJ1-5; no reliable D call. Trimming removed 1 base from V and 4 bases from J, with 5 bases in between. The germline CDR1 and CDR2 sequences are SGHTA and FQGNSA. The CDR3 is 13 amino acids. Combining the CDR3 with reference TRBV7-2 and TRBJ1-5 gives the whole variable domain GAGVSQSPSNKVTEKGKDVELRCDPISGHTALYWYRQSLGQGLEFLIYFQGNSAPDKSGLPSDRFSAERTGGSVSTLTIQRTQQEDSAVYLCASSLVANQPQHFGDGTRLSIL.

The count of this clone is one. An end of the junction differs from the germline gene, which may be a read error. The V call is TRBV7-2, the J call TRBJ2-3; possible D gene TRBD1, 5 bases. Germline V gene data show CDR1 as SGHTA and CDR2 as FQGNSA. This CDR3 has 14 amino acids. The CDR3 loop is CASSFWGLTDTQYF. CDR3 in DNA: TGTGCCAGTAGCTTCTGGGGCCTCACAGATACGCAGTATTTT. The variable domain in full, completed from reference TRBV7-2 and TRBJ2-3, reads GAGVSQSPSNKVTEKGKDVELRCDPISGHTALYWYRQSLGQGLEFLIYFQGNSAPDKSGLPSDRFSAERTGGSVSTLTIQRTQQEDSAVYLCASSFWGLTDTQYFGPGTRLTVL.